The rows below give T cell receptor beta chains drawn from one sample of a study of tumor-infiltrating lymphocytes in primary liver carcinoma. In TCRdb, the multiplex PCR reads were re-called with MiXCR into one record per CDR3 protein. The data hold roughly 120,000 distinct CDR3 sequences, with 64% observed a single time. The source material was liver tumor tissue from sampling region 3. The receptors were sampled from an older woman with primary liver carcinoma and hepatitis B virus infection. The CDR3 runs from the conserved cysteine through the conserved F or W. A D gene is named only where the DNA matches it firmly. A row's size may be missing; if present it is once, few, many or a size class.

d_call clone_size j_call v_call cdr3_nt cdr3_aa
TRBD2 few TRBJ2-1 TRBV24-1 TGTGCCACCAGTGATTCCGGACTAGCGGGAGGGCCTCCCTACAATGAGCAGTTCTTC CATSDSGLAGGPPYNEQFF
TRBD2 . TRBJ2-7 TRBV6-5 TGTGTCAGCAGGAGGGGTAGCGGGAGGAAGAACGAGCAGTACTTC CVSRRGSGRKNEQYF
. few TRBJ2-7 TRBV5-1 TGCGCCAGCAGCTTGGCCGGGGCAGGCGTCTACGAGCAGTACTTC CASSLAGAGVYEQYF
. . TRBJ2-3 TRBV11-3 TGTGCCGGCAGCCCAACTAGGATGCGCACAGATACACAGTATTTT CAGSPTRMRTDTQYF
TRBD2 . TRBJ2-3 TRBV28 TGTGCCAGCAGGGGCCGAGACGGTCGGACTAGCGGGAGGGTTGCCCCTAGCACAGATACGCAGTATTTT CASRGRDGRTSGRVAPSTDTQYF
. . TRBJ2-1 TRBV29-1 . CSVGGGSSYNEQSF
TRBD2 . TRBJ2-4 TRBV7-8 TGCGCCAGCAGCTTAGCGGCCACGGGGGGAACAAACATTCTGTACTTC CASSLAATGGTNILYF
TRBD1 . TRBJ2-3 TRBV28 TGTGCCAACAGTTGGGGACAGGGCCTCACAGATACGCAGTATTTT CANSWGQGLTDTQYF
TRBD2 few TRBJ2-3 TRBV14 TGTGCCAGCAGCCACCTTAGCGGGACAGATACGCAGTATTTT CASSHLSGTDTQYF
. many TRBJ2-1 TRBV7-8 TGTGCCAGCAGCTTAGCGGGTAGCGCCAATGAGCAGTTCTTC CASSLAGSANEQFF
. . TRBJ2-2 TRBV11-2 TGTGCCAGAAGCCCTCCGGACCACCTGAACACCGGGGAGCTGTTTTTT CARSPPDHLNTGELFF
TRBD1 few TRBJ1-1 TRBV25-1 TGTGCCAGCAGTAAGGGGTTTGGGACAGGCAACACTGAAGCTTTCTTT CASSKGFGTGNTEAFF
. many TRBJ1-3 TRBV12-3/TRBV12-4 TGTGCCAGCAGTTTCCCGACCAACAGGGTTTCTGGAAACACCATATATTTT CASSFPTNRVSGNTIYF
. . TRBJ1-1 TRBV12-3/TRBV12-4 TGTGCCATCACCTCGGGCAGTCTGAACACTGAAGCTTTCTTC CAITSGSLNTEAFF
TRBD2 . TRBJ2-1 TRBV6-5 TGTGCCAGCGGGAGCGGGGGTGAGCAGTTCTTC CASGSGGEQFF
. . TRBJ2-5 TRBV29-1 TGCAGCGTTGATCCCAGGACAGTGGGTACGGAAGAGACCCAGTACTTC CSVDPRTVGTEETQYF
TRBD2 . TRBJ2-5 TRBV11-2 TGTGCGAGCGGCGGGGGGGGCTCCGGAGCAGAGACCCAGTACTTC CASGGGGSGAETQYF
TRBD2 . TRBJ2-3 TRBV5-6 TGTGCCAGCAGCTGGGTAGGGTATTCGGGAGGTCCAACAGATACGCAGTATTTT CASSWVGYSGGPTDTQYF
TRBD1 few TRBJ2-7 TRBV20-1 TGCAGTGCTATTTCCGGGACAGGGGTTCACGAGCAGTACTTC CSAISGTGVHEQYF
. . TRBJ1-3 TRBV4-1 TGCGCCAGCAGCCCCGTGGACAGTGGCTTTGGAAACACCATATATTTT CASSPVDSGFGNTIYF
. once TRBJ2-1 TRBV11-2 TGTGCCAGCAGATCGGGGCTAGCGTCCAATGAGCAGTTCTTC CASRSGLASNEQFF
. . TRBJ1-1 TRBV10-2 TGCGTCAGCAGAGGGCCTAGGGGCGTCGGCACTGAAGCTTTCTTT CVSRGPRGVGTEAFF
TRBD2 many TRBJ2-7 TRBV5-1 TGCGCCAGCAGACCCCTAGCGGGGGGCTACGAGCAGTACTTC CASRPLAGGYEQYF
TRBD2 medium-sized TRBJ2-1 TRBV29-1 TGCAGCGTCGTCGGGACTAGCGGGAGAAATGAGCAGTTCTTC CSVVGTSGRNEQFF
TRBD2 . TRBJ2-1 TRBV11-2 TGTGCCAGCAGTTTGCGGGGGACTATCGGGAGCAGGTCCTACAATGAGCAATTCTTC CASSLRGTIGSRSYNEQFF
. many TRBJ1-1 TRBV7-9 TGTGCCAGCAGCTTAATGAACACTGAAGCTTTCTTT CASSLMNTEAFF
TRBD1 many TRBJ2-1 TRBV5-4 TGTGCCAGCAGCCCTACAGGGGGGAACAATGAGCAGTTCTTC CASSPTGGNNEQFF
. few TRBJ2-3 TRBV25-1 TGTGCCAGCAGTGCGGGAGCGAGAGATACGCAGTATTTT CASSAGARDTQYF